This paragraph reports one T cell receptor beta chain. Treatment defined: preoperative locoregional IRX-2 cytokine immunotherapy. Samples came from a phase Ib trial of preoperative locoregional IRX-2 cytokine immunotherapy. Trimming removed 5 bases at V and 6 bases at J, with 9 bases between. CDR3 length equals 12 residues. Per the germline V gene, CDR1 is LNHDA and CDR2 is SQIVND (reference sequence). Data came from immunoSEQ multiplex PCR; TCRdb stores just in-frame clones and leaves some out. The sample contains around 40,000 clones, about 95% of which appear only once. This entry belongs to a study of preoperative IRX-2 immunotherapy in early breast cancer.

Material: tumor tissue, obtained after IRX-2 immunotherapy. J is TRBJ2-3 and V is TRBV19, with unresolved D. This TCR was sampled from a human donor with breast cancer. The CDR3 is CASSPRWDTQYF. CDR3 coding DNA: TGTGCCAGTAGTCCCCGTTGGGATACGCAGTATTTT.